This T cell receptor (beta chain) was captured in a study of T cells in Graves' hyperthyroidism and ophthalmopathy. Regarding the study as a whole: A model of 13 V-J features distinguished ophthalmopathy from stable hyperthyroidism. Appearing also in blood were most of the thyroid clonotypes expanded above 0.001. Before onset, by a median of around 6.4 months, the model predicted ophthalmopathy.

The CDR3 spans 13 residues. The germline gives CDR1 MDHEN, CDR2 SYDVKM. V lost 6 bases and J 6 bases, leaving 14 bases between the germline ends. This clonotype was detected ten times or more. The antigen is not known. TCR beta CDR3 sequences were amplified from RNA transcripts. RT-PCR in the first round (using the HTBI primer set) targeted the TCR CDR3. TCRdb recomputed calls from the multiplex PCR reads with MiXCR, one row per CDR3 protein. The profile shows 500,000 or so distinct CDR3 sequences, around 16% of them singletons. This TCR derives from a woman aged 25 to 45 with Graves' ophthalmopathy. The rearrangement joins TRBV28 to TRBJ1-1; D ambiguous. Material: blood. CDR3 residues: CASSLDDASEAFF. In DNA, the CDR3 is TGTGCCAGCAGCCTGGATGACGCTTCTGAAGCTTTCTTT.